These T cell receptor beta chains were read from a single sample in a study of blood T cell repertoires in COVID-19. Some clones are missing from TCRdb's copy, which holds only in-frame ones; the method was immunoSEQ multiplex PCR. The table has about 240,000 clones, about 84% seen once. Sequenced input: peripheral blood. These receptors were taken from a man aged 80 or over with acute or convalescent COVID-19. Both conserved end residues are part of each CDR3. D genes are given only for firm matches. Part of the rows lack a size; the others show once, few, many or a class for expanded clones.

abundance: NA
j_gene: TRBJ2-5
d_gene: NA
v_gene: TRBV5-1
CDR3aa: CASSLIPGTSQETQYF
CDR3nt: TGCGCCAGCAGCCTGATCCCCGGGACAAGCCAAGAGACCCAGTACTTC

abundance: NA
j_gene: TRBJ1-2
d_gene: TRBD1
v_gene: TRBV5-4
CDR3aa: CASSLDRDHGYTF
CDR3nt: TGTGCCAGCAGCCTCGACAGGGACCATGGCTACACCTTC

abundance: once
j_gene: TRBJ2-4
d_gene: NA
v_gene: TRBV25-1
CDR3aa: CASSEPGSKNIQYF
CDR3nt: TGTGCCAGCAGTGAACCAGGGTCCAAAAACATTCAGTACTTC

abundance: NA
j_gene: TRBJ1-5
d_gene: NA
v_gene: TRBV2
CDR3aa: CASSVGHISNQPQHF
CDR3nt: TGTGCCAGCAGTGTGGGCCATATTAGCAATCAGCCCCAGCATTTT

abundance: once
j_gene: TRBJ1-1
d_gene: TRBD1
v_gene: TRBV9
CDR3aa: CASSGGTGGFTEAFF
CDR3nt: TGTGCCAGCAGCGGCGGGACAGGGGGATTCACTGAAGCTTTCTTT

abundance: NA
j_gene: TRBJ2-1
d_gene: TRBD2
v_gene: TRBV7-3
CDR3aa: CASSSTPGLAGVEQFF
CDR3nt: TGTGCCAGCAGCTCGACGCCGGGACTAGCGGGAGTTGAGCAGTTCTTC

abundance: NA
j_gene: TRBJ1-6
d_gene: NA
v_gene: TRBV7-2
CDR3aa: CASSPTGPHNSPLHF
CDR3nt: TGTGCCAGCAGCCCAACAGGGCCACATAATTCACCCCTCCACTTT

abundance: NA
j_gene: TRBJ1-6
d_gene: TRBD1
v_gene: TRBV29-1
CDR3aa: CSVLEDRASPLHF
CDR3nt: TGCAGCGTCCTTGAGGACAGGGCTTCACCCCTCCACTTT

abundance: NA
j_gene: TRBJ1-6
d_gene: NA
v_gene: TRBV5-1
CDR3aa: CASSLEPGSNSPLHF
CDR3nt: TGCGCCAGCAGCTTGGAACCAGGGTCGAATTCACCCCTCCACTTT

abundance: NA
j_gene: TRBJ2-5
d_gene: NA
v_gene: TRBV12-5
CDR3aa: CASGSRETQYF
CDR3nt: TGTGCTAGTGGCTCCAGGGAGACCCAGTACTTC

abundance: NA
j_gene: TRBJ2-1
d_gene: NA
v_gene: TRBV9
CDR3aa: CASSVARRGQSNEQFF
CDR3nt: TGTGCCAGCAGCGTAGCTAGGCGGGGGCAGAGCAATGAGCAGTTCTTC

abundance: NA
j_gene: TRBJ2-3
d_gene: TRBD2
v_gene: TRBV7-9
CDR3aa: CASSSPLRTSGGYTDTQYF
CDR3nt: TGTGCCAGCAGCTCCCCCCTGAGAACTAGCGGGGGATACACAGATACGCAGTATTTT

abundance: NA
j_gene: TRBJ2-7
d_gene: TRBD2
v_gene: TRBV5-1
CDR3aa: CASSFGLAGGLTYEQYF
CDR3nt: TGCGCCAGCAGCTTTGGGCTAGCGGGGGGTCTCACCTACGAGCAGTACTTC

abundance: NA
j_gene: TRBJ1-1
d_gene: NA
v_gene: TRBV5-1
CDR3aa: CASSSRTVLNTEAFF
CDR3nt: TGCGCCAGCAGCTCTCGGACAGTCTTGAACACTGAAGCTTTCTTT

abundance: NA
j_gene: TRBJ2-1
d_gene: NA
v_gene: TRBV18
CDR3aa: CASSPPAGQQFF
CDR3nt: TGTGCCAGCTCACCACCTGCGGGGCAGCAGTTCTTC

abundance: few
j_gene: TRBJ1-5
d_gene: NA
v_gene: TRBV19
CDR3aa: CASRPTDSNQPQHF
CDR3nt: TGTGCCAGTAGACCCACCGACAGTAATCAGCCCCAGCATTTT

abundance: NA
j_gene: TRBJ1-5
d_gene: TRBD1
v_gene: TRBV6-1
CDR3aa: CASSASGQVLNQPQHF
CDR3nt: TGTGCCAGCAGTGCCTCGGGACAGGTTCTTAATCAGCCCCAGCATTTT

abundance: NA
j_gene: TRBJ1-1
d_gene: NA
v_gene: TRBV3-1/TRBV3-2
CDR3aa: CASSQVENTEAFF
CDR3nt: TGTGCCAGCAGCCAAGTAGAGAACACTGAAGCTTTCTTT

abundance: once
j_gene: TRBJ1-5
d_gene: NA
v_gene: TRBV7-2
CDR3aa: CASSLTVVSNQPQHF
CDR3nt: TGTGCCAGCAGCTTGACAGTAGTGAGCAATCAGCCCCAGCATTTT

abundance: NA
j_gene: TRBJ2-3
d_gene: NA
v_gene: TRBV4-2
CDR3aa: CASSRQNPDTQYF
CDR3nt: TGTGCCAGCAGCCGACAGAACCCAGATACGCAGTATTTT

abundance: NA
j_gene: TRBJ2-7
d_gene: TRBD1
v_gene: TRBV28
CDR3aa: CASSFPGQGAHEQYF
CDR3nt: TGTGCCAGCAGTTTTCCGGGACAGGGGGCCCACGAGCAGTACTTC

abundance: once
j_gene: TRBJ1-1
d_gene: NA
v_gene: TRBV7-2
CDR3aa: CASSLSSGVNTEAFF
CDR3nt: TGTGCCAGCAGCTTAAGTTCGGGGGTGAACACTGAAGCTTTCTTT

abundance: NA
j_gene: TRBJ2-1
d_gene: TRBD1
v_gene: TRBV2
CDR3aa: CASSAGTGFYNEQFF
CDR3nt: TGTGCCAGCAGTGCCGGGACAGGGTTCTACAATGAGCAGTTCTTC

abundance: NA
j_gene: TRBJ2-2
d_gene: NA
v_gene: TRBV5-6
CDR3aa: CASSPGQNTGELFF
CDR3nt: TGTGCCAGCAGCCCGGGACAAAACACCGGGGAGCTGTTTTTT